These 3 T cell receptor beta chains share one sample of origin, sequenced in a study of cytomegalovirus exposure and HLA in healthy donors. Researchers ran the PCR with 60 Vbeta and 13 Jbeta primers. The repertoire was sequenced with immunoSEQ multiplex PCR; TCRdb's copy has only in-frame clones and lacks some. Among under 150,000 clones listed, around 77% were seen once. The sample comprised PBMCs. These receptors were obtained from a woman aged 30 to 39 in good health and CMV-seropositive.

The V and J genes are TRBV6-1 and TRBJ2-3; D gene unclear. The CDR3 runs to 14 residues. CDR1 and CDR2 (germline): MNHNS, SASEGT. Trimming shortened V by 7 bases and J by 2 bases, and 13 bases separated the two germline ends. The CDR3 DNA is TGTGCCAGCACGAGCTATACTAACACAGATACGCAGTATTTT. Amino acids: CASTSYTNTDTQYF.

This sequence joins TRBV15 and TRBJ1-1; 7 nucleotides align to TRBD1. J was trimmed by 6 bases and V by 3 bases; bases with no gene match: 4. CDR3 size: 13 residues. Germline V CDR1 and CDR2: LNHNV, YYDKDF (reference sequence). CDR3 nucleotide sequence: TGTGCCACCAGCAGGGGGACAGCTTCTGAAGCTTTCTTT. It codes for CATSRGTASEAFF.

CDR3 DNA sequence: TGTGCCAGCAGTTCTCGGGTCAGCAATCAGCCCCAGCATTTT. This encodes CASSSRVSNQPQHF. The genes are TRBV5-6 and TRBJ1-5; D is ambiguous. V lost 5 bases and J 1 base, leaving 10 bases between the germline ends. The CDR3 has 14 residues. Germline V gene sequence: CDR1 SGHDT, CDR2 YYEEEE.